The 19 T cell receptor beta chains listed next were all sequenced from one sample in a study of technical replicates of blood from several donors. The repertoire was sequenced with immunoSEQ multiplex PCR; TCRdb's copy has only in-frame clones and lacks some. The table includes about 62,000 clones, nearly 90% detected once. The specimen sequenced was PBMCs. The origin of the receptors is a human donor in good health. Some clones in this sample may be carry-over from other donors' samples.

The chain recombines TRBV4-3 with TRBJ2-1, with TRBD1 identical over 9 bases. The CDR3 covers 16 residues. Trimming at V came to 0 bases and at J to 5 bases, leaving 5 bases not matched to a gene. In germline, CDR1 is LGHNA, CDR2 YSLEER. CDR3 in DNA: TGCGCCAGCAGCCAAGAGGGGACAGGGATAAACAATGAGCAGTTCTTC. Its protein is CASSQEGTGINNEQFF.

The rearrangement links TRBV30 to TRBJ1-1, with D maybe TRBD1 (5 bases). Trimming pared 1 base from V and 5 bases from J, leaving 8 bases between. CDR1 and CDR2 from the germline V gene are GTSNPN and SVGIG (reference sequence). The CDR3 runs 12 residues. The CDR3 region is CAWSAQGTEAFF. The DNA of the CDR3 is TGTGCCTGGAGTGCTCAGGGAACTGAAGCTTTCTTT.

This clone occurred a few times. The gene calls are TRBV7-2 and TRBJ1-5; no definite D call. The germline V gene encodes CDR1 SGHTA and CDR2 FQGNSA. Deletions cut 5 bases from V and 2 bases from J, with 7 bases between. The CDR3 loop spans 13 amino acids. The CDR3 protein is CASSPRGNQPQHF. The CDR3, as DNA: TGTGCCAGCAGCCCCCGGGGCAATCAGCCCCAGCATTTT.

The chain carries TRBV21-1 and TRBJ2-7; the table gives TRBD1 as D, unverified against the DNA. TRBV21-1 is a known pseudogene. CDR3 length equals 13 residues. The CDR3 nucleotides read TGTGCCAGCAGCAACCAGGCGTTCACCGAGCAGTACTTC. This encodes CASSNQAFTEQYF.

CDR3 DNA sequence: TGTGCCAGCAGCCAGGGGACGGATGGCTACACCTTC. Protein product: CASSQGTDGYTF. The chain combines TRBV6-5 with TRBJ1-2, with D perhaps matching TRBD1 (6 bases). Trimming removed 6 bases from V and 6 bases from J, with 11 bases in between. Germline V gives CDR1 MNHEY, CDR2 SVGAGI. The CDR3 totals 12 residues.

This clone showed up many times. This sequence joins TRBV5-6 and TRBJ1-2; TRBD1 might be the D (6 bases). This CDR3 has 17 amino acids. Germline V gene lookup returns CDR1 SGHDT and CDR2 YYEEEE. With 1 base removed from V and 2 bases from J, the gap between germline ends came to 18 bases. This chain's CDR3 is CASSLWRTESGNYGYTF. Written as DNA, the CDR3 is TGTGCCAGCAGCTTGTGGCGGACAGAAAGTGGGAACTATGGCTACACCTTC.

The CDR3: CASSLARSGGSYNEQFF. In nucleotides, the CDR3 is TGTGCCAGCAGCTTAGCTCGTAGCGGGGGCTCCTACAATGAGCAGTTCTTC. V is TRBV7-6 and J is TRBJ2-1; TRBD2 aligns across 9 bases. The CDR3 covers 17 residues. The J segment lost 0 bases and the V segment lost 0 bases, leaving 3 bases of the junction unmatched. Germline-derived CDR1 and CDR2 are SGHVS and FNYEAQ.

The chain has TRBV7-9 and TRBJ2-7, with TRBD2 matching over 10 bases. J was trimmed by 4 bases and V by 4 bases; bases with no gene match: 7. CDR3 length: 15 residues. The germline V gene has CDR1 SEHNR and CDR2 FQNEAQ (reference sequence). The CDR3 is CASSSASGSGYEQYF. CDR3 nucleotides: TGTGCCAGCAGCTCCGCTAGCGGGAGTGGGTACGAGCAGTACTTC.

V usage is TRBV29-1 and J usage is TRBJ1-1; D is uncertain. V lost 5 bases to trimming and J lost 1 base, with 17 bases between them. The length of the CDR3 is 15 residues. Germline V lookup: CDR1 SQVTM, CDR2 ANQGSEA. Here the CDR3 reads CSVLEDGGPNTEAFF. In DNA form, the CDR3 reads TGCAGCGTTTTGGAAGACGGTGGGCCGAACACTGAAGCTTTCTTT.

The chain is built from TRBV30 and TRBJ2-3; TRBD1 aligns across 7 bases. CDR1 is GTSNPN and CDR2 is SVGIG in the germline V gene (reference sequence). V shed 3 bases, J shed 10 bases, and the junction held 4 bases outside the gene matches. The CDR3 covers 11 residues. The CDR3 DNA sequence: TGTGCCTGGAGGGTAGGGGGCGCGCAGTATTTT. Translating gives CAWRVGGAQYF. Using reference TRBV30 and TRBJ2-3 for the parts outside the CDR3, the full variable domain is SQTIHQWPATLVQPVGSPLSLECTVEGTSNPNLYWYRQAAGRGLQLLFYSVGIGQISSEVPQNLSASRPQDRQFILSSKKLLLSDSGFYLCAWRVGGAQYFGPGTRLTVL.

CDR3 nucleotides: TGTGCCAGCAGCTTAGAGAGACAGGGCAGCTCCTTCAATCAGCCCCAGCATTTT. Residues: CASSLERQGSSFNQPQHF. The chain is built from TRBV7-8 and TRBJ1-5, with TRBD1 matching 7 bases. CDR1 is SGHVS, CDR2 FQNEAQ, per germline. The CDR3 is made up of 18 amino acids. After removal of 1 base from V and 3 bases from J, the junction contained 12 bases not matched to a gene.

This chain joins TRBV7-7 and TRBJ2-2; the D gene is possibly TRBD2 (6 bases). The length of the CDR3 is 15 residues. Germline assignment: CDR1 SSHAT and CDR2 FNYEAQ (reference sequence). V gave up 5 bases and J gave up 7 bases, with 17 bases separating them. The CDR3 DNA is TGTGCCAGCAGCCCTGGAGCGGGCGTCAGCGGGGAGCTGTTTTTT. Amino acid sequence: CASSPGAGVSGELFF.

The rearrangement links TRBV6-1 to TRBJ2-2; D is possibly TRBD1 (6 bases). Trimming shortened V by 6 bases and J by 1 base, and 9 bases separated the two germline ends. The CDR3 totals 14 residues. CDR1 and CDR2 from the germline V gene are MNHNS and SASEGT. DNA for the CDR3: TGTGCCAGCAGGGACAGTCAGAACACCGGGGAGCTGTTTTTT. It yields the protein CASRDSQNTGELFF.

J is TRBJ2-3 and V is TRBV19; D remains ambiguous. CDR1 and CDR2 (germline): LNHDA, SQIVND (reference sequence). The CDR3 consists of 12 residues. V lost 11 bases and J 4 bases, leaving 13 bases between the germline ends. The chain's CDR3 is CALTVAADTQYF. In DNA form, the CDR3 reads TGTGCCCTTACCGTGGCAGCAGATACGCAGTATTTT.

The chain recombines TRBV4-2 with TRBJ2-5; D possibly corresponds to TRBD2 (6 bases). CDR1 and CDR2 from the germline V gene are LGHNA and YNFKEQ. Trimming took 0 bases from V and 5 from J, leaving 16 bases between them. The CDR3 covers 16 residues. CDR3 DNA sequence: TGTGCCAGCAGCCAAGATCCTAGCAGCGGGTGGGAGACCCAGTACTTC. It specifies CASSQDPSSGWETQYF.

The V call is TRBV4-2, the J call TRBJ2-3, with 8 bases lining up with TRBD1. In germline, CDR1 is LGHNA, CDR2 YNFKEQ. The CDR3 length is 15 residues. V trimming: 1 base; J trimming: 4 bases; junction bases outside the gene matches: 4. The CDR3 region has the DNA TGTGCCAGCAGCCAAGCAGGGGGCGCCGCAGATACGCAGTATTTT. Translated: CASSQAGGAADTQYF.

The CDR3 sequence: CASSTSGGGETQYF. The CDR3 DNA reads as TGTGCCAGCAGTACTAGCGGGGGTGGAGAGACCCAGTACTTC. The rearrangement links TRBV7-3 to TRBJ2-5, with TRBD2 matching 11 bases. The germline gives CDR1 SGHTA, CDR2 FQGTGA. V shed 6 bases and J 4 bases; nucleotides not matched to a gene: 4. The length of the CDR3 is 14 residues. Full variable domain (remainder filled in from reference TRBV7-3 and TRBJ2-5): GAGVSQTPSNKVTEKGKYVELRCDPISGHTALYWYRQSLGQGPEFLIYFQGTGAADDSGLPNDRFFAVRPEGSVSTLKIQRTERGDSAVYLCASSTSGGGETQYFGPGTRLLVL.

The J gene is TRBJ1-5, the V gene TRBV10-3, with TRBD1 as a possible D gene (5 bases). Germline V gene data show CDR1 as ENHRY and CDR2 as SYGVKD. V gave up 0 bases and J gave up 2 bases, with 11 bases separating them. The CDR3 is 16 residues long. Written as DNA, the CDR3 is TGTGCCATCAGTGAGTCGGGGGGGAATGGCAATCAGCCCCAGCATTTT. Translated: CAISESGGNGNQPQHF.

The rearrangement joins TRBV30 to TRBJ2-3; D is unresolved. Per the germline V gene, CDR1 is GTSNPN and CDR2 is SVGIG (reference sequence). V lost 5 bases, J lost 4 bases, and 10 bases lay in between. The CDR3 has 12 amino acids. In DNA form, the CDR3 reads TGTGCCTGGGGGCCAATATCAGATACGCAGTATTTT. Translation: CAWGPISDTQYF.